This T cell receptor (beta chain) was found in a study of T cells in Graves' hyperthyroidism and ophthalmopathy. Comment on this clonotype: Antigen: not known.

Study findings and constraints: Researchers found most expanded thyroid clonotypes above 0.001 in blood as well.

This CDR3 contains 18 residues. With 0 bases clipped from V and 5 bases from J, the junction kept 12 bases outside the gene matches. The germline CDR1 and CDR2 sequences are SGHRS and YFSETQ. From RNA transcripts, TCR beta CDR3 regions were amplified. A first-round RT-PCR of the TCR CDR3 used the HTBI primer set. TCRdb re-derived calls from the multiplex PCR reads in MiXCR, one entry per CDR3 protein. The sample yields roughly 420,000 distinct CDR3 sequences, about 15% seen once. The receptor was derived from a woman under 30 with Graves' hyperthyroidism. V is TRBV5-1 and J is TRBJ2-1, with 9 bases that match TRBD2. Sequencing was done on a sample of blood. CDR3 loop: CASSLDTSGLSRDNEQFF. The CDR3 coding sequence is TGCGCCAGCAGCTTGGATACTAGCGGGCTCTCTCGGGACAATGAGCAGTTCTTC.